These 27 T cell receptor beta chains were sequenced from one sample in a study of shared clonotypes between healthy human individuals. Data came from immunoSEQ multiplex PCR; TCRdb stores just in-frame clones and leaves some out. The table shows about 1,500,000 clones, with around 97% occurring only once. Material: naive CD4+ T cells sorted from blood. As to subset: CD45RA+ positively selected. Receptors were obtained from a man aged 25 to 45 in good health.

The V gene is TRBV10-3, the J gene TRBJ1-5; the match to TRBD1 covers 8 bases. The ends lost 0 bases at V and 6 bases at J; junction bases unmatched: 7. Germline CDR1 ENHRY, CDR2 SYGVKD. This CDR3 has 16 amino acids. The CDR3 bases are TGTGCCATCAGTGAGTCCAGTCAGGGGGCCGCTCAGCCCCAGCATTTT. It is translated as CAISESSQGAAQPQHF.

V usage is TRBV29-1 and J usage is TRBJ2-5; TRBD1 is a possible D gene (6 bases). This CDR3 has 14 amino acids. The V gene's germline CDR1 is SQVTM and CDR2 ANQGSEA. Trimming removed 0 bases from V and 4 bases from J, with 12 bases in between. Written as DNA, the CDR3 is TGCAGCGTTGAAGATCTAATCAGGGGAGAGACCCAGTACTTC. The encoded protein is CSVEDLIRGETQYF.

V is TRBV5-1 and J is TRBJ2-1, with TRBD2 as a possible D gene (6 bases). Germline loops: CDR1 SGHRS, CDR2 YFSETQ. The CDR3 consists of 14 residues. Trimming took 3 bases from V and 6 from J, leaving 13 bases between them. The CDR3 is CASSSLSGVNEQFF. CDR3 in DNA: TGCGCCAGCAGCTCTCTATCGGGAGTCAATGAGCAGTTCTTC.

V and J are TRBV14 and TRBJ2-1, with TRBD2 matching over 8 bases. J lost 3 bases, V lost 4 bases, and 2 bases had no gene match. Germline CDR1 and CDR2: SGHDN and FVKESK. This CDR3 comprises 14 residues. This CDR3 is CASSLGLVYNEQFF. The CDR3 DNA reads TGTGCCAGCAGCCTGGGACTAGTCTACAATGAGCAGTTCTTC.

The V and J genes are TRBV2 and TRBJ1-2; 8 nucleotides align to TRBD1. Germline loops: CDR1 SNHLY, CDR2 FYNNEI. The CDR3 consists of 14 residues. Trimming at V came to 6 bases and at J to 5 bases, leaving 8 bases not matched to a gene. For the CDR3, the DNA is TGTGCCAGCAGGGACAGGGTTTATCGGTATGGCTACACCTTC. Its protein is CASRDRVYRYGYTF. Full variable domain (missing parts from reference TRBV2 and TRBJ1-2): EPEVTQTPSHQVTQMGQEVILRCVPISNHLYFYWYRQILGQKVEFLVSFYNNEISEKSEIFDDQFSVERPDGSNFTLKIRSTKLEDSAMYFCASRDRVYRYGYTFGSGTRLTVV.

The rearrangement uses TRBV7-7 and TRBJ2-2; 7 bases match TRBD1. With 4 bases clipped from V and 5 bases from J, the junction kept 4 bases outside the gene matches. This CDR3 region has 14 residues. Germline loops: CDR1 SSHAT, CDR2 FNYEAQ (reference sequence). The CDR3 region is CASSSRQGTGELFF. DNA for the CDR3: TGTGCCAGCAGCTCACGACAGGGTACCGGGGAGCTGTTTTTT.

The chain joins TRBV2 to TRBJ1-4; unclear D gene. There are 11 residues in the CDR3. The germline V gene encodes CDR1 SNHLY and CDR2 FYNNEI. V gave up 8 bases and J gave up 10 bases, with 11 bases separating them. The CDR3 DNA reads TGTGCCAGCCGGCTGTCTGGAAAACTGTTTTTT. Amino acid sequence: CASRLSGKLFF. The whole variable domain, remainder taken from reference TRBV2 and TRBJ1-4, is EPEVTQTPSHQVTQMGQEVILRCVPISNHLYFYWYRQILGQKVEFLVSFYNNEISEKSEIFDDQFSVERPDGSNFTLKIRSTKLEDSAMYFCASRLSGKLFFGSGTQLSVL.

This sequence joins TRBV18 and TRBJ2-1; 8 bases agree with TRBD2. Per the germline V gene, CDR1 is KGHSH and CDR2 is LQKENI. The length of the CDR3 is 16 residues. J was trimmed by 8 bases and V by 0 bases; bases with no gene match: 9. The CDR3 DNA sequence: TGTGCCAGCTCACCACCGAACCGCGGGAGGAGAGATGAGCAGTTCTTC. Its translation: CASSPPNRGRRDEQFF.

Here the CDR3 reads CASHPRVGYGYTF. CDR3 nucleotides: TGTGCCAGCCATCCCAGGGTGGGCTATGGCTACACCTTC. The chain employs TRBV6-5 and TRBJ1-2, with D possibly matching TRBD1 (5 bases). This CDR3 has 13 residues. Germline V gives CDR1 MNHEY, CDR2 SVGAGI. V shed 8 bases and J shed 4 bases, with 14 bases lying between them.

The rearrangement joins TRBV11-2 to TRBJ2-5; D is unresolved. With 5 bases removed from V and 3 bases from J, the gap between germline ends came to 13 bases. Germline values: CDR1 SGHAT, CDR2 FQNNGV. The CDR3 contains 14 residues. CDR3 sequence reads: CASSRVRGEETQYF. The DNA of the CDR3 is TGTGCCAGCAGCCGGGTCCGCGGTGAAGAGACCCAGTACTTC.

The chain employs TRBV5-4 and TRBJ2-5; D unclear. The ends were cut back, 3 bases at V and 0 bases at J, with 6 bases in the middle. Germline V CDR1 and CDR2: SGHNT, YYREEE (reference sequence). There are 13 residues in the CDR3. CDR3 DNA: TGTGCCAGCAGCTCTACAAACCAAGAGACCCAGTACTTC. Translating gives CASSSTNQETQYF. The whole variable domain, filled in from reference TRBV5-4 and TRBJ2-5, reads ETGVTQSPTHLIKTRGQQVTLRCSSQSGHNTVSWYQQALGQGPQFIFQYYREEENGRGNFPPRFSGLQFPNYSSELNVNALELDDSALYLCASSSTNQETQYFGPGTRLLVL.

The genes are TRBV7-9 and TRBJ2-3, with TRBD2 identical over 10 bases. Losses at the gene ends were 5 bases for V and 2 bases for J; bases not matched to a gene: 7. CDR1 and CDR2 from the germline V gene are SEHNR and FQNEAQ (reference sequence). This CDR3 has 16 residues. CDR3 coding DNA: TGTGCCAGCAGCCCCCGGACTAGCGGAACCACAGATACGCAGTATTTT. Translation gives CASSPRTSGTTDTQYF.

This clone has a single count. The chain joins TRBV14 to TRBJ2-5; 7 bases are a match to TRBD2. The CDR3 has 15 amino acids. In germline, CDR1 is SGHDN, CDR2 FVKESK. J lost 5 bases, V lost 1 base, and 7 bases had no gene match. CDR3 nucleotide sequence: TGTGCCAGCAGCCAAGTGATGGGAGGGCCTGAGACCCAGTACTTC. It translates to CASSQVMGGPETQYF.

The table lists this clone with a count of one. This CDR3 is CASSFNSGEQYF. The DNA for the CDR3 is TGTGCCAGCAGCTTTAACAGTGGGGAGCAGTACTTC. The rearrangement uses TRBV7-9 and TRBJ2-7; D is unclear. Germline-derived CDR1 and CDR2 are SEHNR and FQNEAQ (reference sequence). Trimming shortened V by 3 bases and J by 7 bases, and 10 bases separated the two germline ends. The CDR3 sequence is 12 residues long.

V and J are TRBV15 and TRBJ2-7, with TRBD1 matching 7 bases. J gave up 1 base and V 0 bases, and 6 bases lay outside the gene matches. The V gene's germline CDR1 is LNHNV and CDR2 YYDKDF (reference sequence). This CDR3 comprises 16 residues. CDR3 protein: CATSREGGQVSYEQYF. CDR3 nucleotide sequence: TGTGCCACCAGCAGAGAGGGTGGACAGGTATCCTACGAGCAGTACTTC.

A single count supports this clone. The J gene is TRBJ1-1, the V gene TRBV6-5; 9 nucleotides match TRBD1. V gave up 6 bases and J gave up 11 bases; unmatched junction bases: 7. Looked up from germline, CDR1 is MNHEY and CDR2 is SVGAGI. There are 12 residues in the CDR3. CDR3 sequence (DNA): TGTGCCAGCAGGACACAGGGGGCGCGGGCTTTCTTT. Translating it yields CASRTQGARAFF.

J is TRBJ2-2 and V is TRBV9; D is unclear. Looked up from germline, CDR1 is SGDLS and CDR2 is YYNGEE. Trimming shortened V by 0 bases and J by 5 bases, and 14 bases separated the two germline ends. This CDR3 has 16 amino acids. CDR3 nucleotides: TGTGCCAGCAGCGTAGATGGCAGGATCGGGACCGGGGAGCTGTTTTTT. Translated, it gives CASSVDGRIGTGELFF. The entire variable domain, with the rest obtained from reference TRBV9 and TRBJ2-2, is as follows: DSGVTQTPKHLITATGQRVTLRCSPRSGDLSVYWYQQSLDQGLQFLIQYYNGEERAKGNILERFSAQQFPDLHSELNLSSLELGDSALYFCASSVDGRIGTGELFFGEGSRLTVL.

The gene calls are TRBV14 and TRBJ2-5; D is possibly TRBD2 (5 bases). CDR1 is SGHDN and CDR2 is FVKESK in the germline V gene. This CDR3 has 16 residues. Trimming removed 2 bases from V and 2 bases from J, with 15 bases in between. The CDR3 is CASSQFPSSKQETQYF. CDR3 coding DNA: TGTGCCAGCAGCCAATTCCCCTCTAGCAAACAAGAGACCCAGTACTTC. Full variable domain (missing parts from reference TRBV14 and TRBJ2-5): EAGVTQFPSHSVIEKGQTVTLRCDPISGHDNLYWYRRVMGKEIKFLLHFVKESKQDESGMPNNRFLAERTGGTYSTLKVQPAELEDSGVYFCASSQFPSSKQETQYFGPGTRLLVL.

The chain uses TRBV9 and TRBJ2-1; perhaps TRBD2 as D (5 bases). The CDR3 runs to 17 residues. Germline CDR1 and CDR2: SGDLS and YYNGEE. V lost 3 bases and J lost 7, with 23 bases in between. Here the CDR3 reads CASSGTRWSDWENEQFF. In nucleotides, the CDR3 is TGTGCCAGCAGCGGCACTAGGTGGAGTGACTGGGAGAATGAGCAGTTCTTC.

This clone has a single count. The chain joins TRBV2 to TRBJ1-1; D is ambiguous. CDR1 is SNHLY, CDR2 FYNNEI, per germline. This CDR3 has 12 amino acids. The V gene lost 2 bases and the J gene lost 8 bases, with 9 bases spanning the gap. This chain's CDR3 is CASSEIGIEAFF. CDR3 DNA sequence: TGTGCCAGCAGTGAAATAGGCATCGAAGCTTTCTTT.

The genes are TRBV27 and TRBJ2-7; 10 nucleotides line up with TRBD1. Germline V CDR1 and CDR2: MNHEY, SMNVEV (reference sequence). Unmatched junction bases numbered 6, after V lost 1 base and J lost 3 bases. This CDR3 contains 16 residues. The CDR3 nucleotides are TGTGCCAGCAGTTTATTAGTTGGGGACAGGGGCTACGAGCAGTACTTC. Residues: CASSLLVGDRGYEQYF.

The V call is TRBV5-5, the J call TRBJ2-2, with no clear D. The CDR3 is 16 residues long. CDR1 is SGHKS and CDR2 is YYEKEE in the germline V gene (reference sequence). Trimming stripped 0 bases from V and 4 bases from J, with 13 bases between. The CDR3 here is CASSLGMGQFTGELFF. The CDR3 DNA reads as TGTGCCAGCAGCTTGGGTATGGGCCAGTTCACCGGGGAGCTGTTTTTT. Together with reference TRBV5-5 and TRBJ2-2, the CDR3 gives the full variable domain: DAGVTQSPTHLIKTRGQQVTLRCSPISGHKSVSWYQQVLGQGPQFIFQYYEKEERGRGNFPDRFSARQFPNYSSELNVNALLLGDSALYLCASSLGMGQFTGELFFGEGSRLTVL.

The chain joins TRBV5-4 to TRBJ2-1; 16 bases align to TRBD2. Germline assignment: CDR1 SGHNT and CDR2 YYREEE (reference sequence). V lost 4 bases and J lost 1; bases outside the gene matches: 8. The CDR3 is 19 residues long. CDR3 DNA: TGTGCCAGCAGCCCCCAGGGACTAGCGGGAGGGCCTTCCTACAATGAGCAGTTCTTC. It specifies CASSPQGLAGGPSYNEQFF.

The chain employs TRBV2 and TRBJ2-7; a possible D gene is TRBD1 (6 bases). The CDR3 consists of 14 residues. V was clipped by 3 bases and J by 4 bases, with 13 bases between them. The germline CDR1 and CDR2 sequences are SNHLY and FYNNEI. CDR3 bases: TGTGCCAGCAGTGAGCAGGGACAAAGGTACGAGCAGTACTTC. Amino acid sequence: CASSEQGQRYEQYF.

The V and J genes are TRBV9 and TRBJ2-1; possibly TRBD1 or TRBD2 for D (5 bases each). The ends were cut back, 0 bases at V and 9 bases at J, with 13 bases in the middle. Looked up from germline, CDR1 is SGDLS and CDR2 is YYNGEE. The CDR3 is 14 amino acids. The CDR3, as DNA: TGTGCCAGCAGCGTAGGGGGACGCACGACTGAGCAGTTCTTC. Its translation is CASSVGGRTTEQFF.

The chain uses TRBV2 and TRBJ2-7; D gene uncertain. Trimming took 7 bases from V and 0 from J, leaving 13 bases between them. CDR1 SNHLY and CDR2 FYNNEI come from the germline V gene. This CDR3 comprises 14 residues. DNA for the CDR3: TGTGCCAGCAAAAGAGTATTCAGCTCCTACGAGCAGTACTTC. The encoded protein is CASKRVFSSYEQYF.

V is TRBV5-1 and J is TRBJ1-3; D gene unclear. This CDR3 region has 14 residues. Germline CDR1 SGHRS, CDR2 YFSETQ. V dropped 4 bases and J dropped 0 bases, with 8 bases sitting between them. The CDR3 nucleotides are TGCGCCAGCAGCCGGACTGTCTCTGGAAACACCATATATTTT. Its protein product is CASSRTVSGNTIYF.